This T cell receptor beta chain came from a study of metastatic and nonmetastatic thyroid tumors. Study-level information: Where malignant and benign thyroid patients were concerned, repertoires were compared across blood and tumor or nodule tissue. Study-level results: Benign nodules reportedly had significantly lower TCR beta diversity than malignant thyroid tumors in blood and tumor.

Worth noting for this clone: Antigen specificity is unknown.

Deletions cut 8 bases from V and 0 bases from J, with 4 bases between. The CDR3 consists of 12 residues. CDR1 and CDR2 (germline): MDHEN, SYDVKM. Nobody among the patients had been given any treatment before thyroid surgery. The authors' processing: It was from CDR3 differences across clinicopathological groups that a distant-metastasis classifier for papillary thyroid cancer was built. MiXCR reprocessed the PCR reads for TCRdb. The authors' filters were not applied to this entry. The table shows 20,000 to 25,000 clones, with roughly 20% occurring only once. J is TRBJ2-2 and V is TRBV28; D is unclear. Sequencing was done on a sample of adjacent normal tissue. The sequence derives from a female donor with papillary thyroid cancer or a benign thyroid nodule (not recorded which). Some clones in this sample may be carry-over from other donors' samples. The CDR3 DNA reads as TGTGCCAGCGAGGCGAACACCGGGGAGCTGTTTTTT. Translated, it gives CASEANTGELFF.